This TCR beta chain was recorded in a study of T-cell reconstitution after alpha-beta-depleted transplantation in children. Construction of the TCRbeta library involved unique molecular identifiers. Each CDR3 protein is one row after TCRdb ran MiXCR on the PCR reads. The table lists around 380,000 distinct CDR3 sequences, around 9.9% of them singletons. Germline CDR1 reads SGHRS; CDR2 reads YFSETQ. Trimming cost V 0 bases and J 6 bases, with 16 bases left between them. The CDR3 covers 16 residues. The chain uses TRBV5-1 and TRBJ2-1; D is tentatively TRBD1 or TRBD2 (5 bases each). The clonotype originates from a human donor who donated a stem cell graft to a child with acute myeloid leukemia. The sequences come from PBMCs from the stem cell graft donor, collected from the stem cell graft. The CDR3 spells CASSLVGLGVGNEQFF. The CDR3 DNA sequence: TGCGCCAGCAGCTTGGTGGGTTTGGGGGTCGGCAATGAGCAGTTCTTC.